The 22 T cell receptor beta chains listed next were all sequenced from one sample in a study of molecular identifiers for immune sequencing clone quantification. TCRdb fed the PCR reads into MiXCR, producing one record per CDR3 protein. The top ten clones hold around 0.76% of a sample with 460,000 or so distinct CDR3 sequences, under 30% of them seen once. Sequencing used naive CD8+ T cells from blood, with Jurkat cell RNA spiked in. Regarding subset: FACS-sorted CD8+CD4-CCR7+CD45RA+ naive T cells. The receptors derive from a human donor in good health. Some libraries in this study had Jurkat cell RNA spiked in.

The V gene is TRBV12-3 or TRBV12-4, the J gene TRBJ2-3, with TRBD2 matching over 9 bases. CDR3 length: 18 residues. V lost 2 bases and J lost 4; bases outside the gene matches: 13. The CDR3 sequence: CASSLKPPGLAFADTQYF. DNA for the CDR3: TGTGCCAGCAGTTTAAAGCCTCCGGGACTAGCTTTCGCAGATACGCAGTATTTT.

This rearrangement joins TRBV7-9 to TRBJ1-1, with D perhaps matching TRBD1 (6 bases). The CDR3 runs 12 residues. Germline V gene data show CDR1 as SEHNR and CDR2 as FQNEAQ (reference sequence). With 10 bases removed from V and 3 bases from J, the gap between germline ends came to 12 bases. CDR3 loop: CATQGIHTEAFF. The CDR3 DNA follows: TGTGCCACCCAGGGGATACACACTGAAGCTTTCTTT.

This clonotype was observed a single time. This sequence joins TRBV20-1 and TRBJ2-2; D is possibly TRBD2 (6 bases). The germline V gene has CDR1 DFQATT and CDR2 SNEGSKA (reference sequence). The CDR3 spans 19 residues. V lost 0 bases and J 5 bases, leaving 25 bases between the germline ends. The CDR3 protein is CSARDDWASVKGRTGELFF. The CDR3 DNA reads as TGCAGTGCTAGAGATGATTGGGCTAGCGTCAAAGGGAGGACCGGGGAGCTGTTTTTT.

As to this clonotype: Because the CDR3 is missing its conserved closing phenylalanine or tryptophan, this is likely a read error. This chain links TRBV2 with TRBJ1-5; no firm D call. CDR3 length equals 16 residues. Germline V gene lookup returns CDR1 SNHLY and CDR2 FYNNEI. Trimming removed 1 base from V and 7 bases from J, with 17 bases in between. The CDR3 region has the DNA TGTGCCAGCAGTGAAGAGGCCAGCCCCATAGGGCAGCCCCAGCATTCT. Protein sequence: CASSEEASPIGQPQHS.

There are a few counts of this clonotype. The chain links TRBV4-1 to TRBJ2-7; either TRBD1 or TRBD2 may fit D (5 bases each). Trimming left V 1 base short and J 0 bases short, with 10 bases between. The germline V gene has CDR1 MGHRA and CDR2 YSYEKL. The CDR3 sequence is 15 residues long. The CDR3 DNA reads TGCGCCAGCAGCCAAGGGGGACCCAGCTCCTACGAGCAGTACTTC. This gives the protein CASSQGGPSSYEQYF.

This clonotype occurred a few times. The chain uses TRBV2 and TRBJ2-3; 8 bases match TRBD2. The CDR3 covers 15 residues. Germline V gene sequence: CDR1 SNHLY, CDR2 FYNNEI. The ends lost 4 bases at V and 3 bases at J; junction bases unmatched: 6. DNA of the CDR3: TGTGCCAGCAGTGGGAGCGGGAGAATGACAGATACGCAGTATTTT. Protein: CASSGSGRMTDTQYF.

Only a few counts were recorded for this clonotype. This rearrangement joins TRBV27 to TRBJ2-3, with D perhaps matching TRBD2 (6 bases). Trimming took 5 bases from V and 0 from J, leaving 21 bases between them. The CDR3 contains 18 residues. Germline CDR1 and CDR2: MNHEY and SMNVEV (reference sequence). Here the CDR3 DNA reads TGTGCCAGCAGTCCCGAGGAGGTGGAGGGTACTAGCACAGATACGCAGTATTTT. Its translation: CASSPEEVEGTSTDTQYF.

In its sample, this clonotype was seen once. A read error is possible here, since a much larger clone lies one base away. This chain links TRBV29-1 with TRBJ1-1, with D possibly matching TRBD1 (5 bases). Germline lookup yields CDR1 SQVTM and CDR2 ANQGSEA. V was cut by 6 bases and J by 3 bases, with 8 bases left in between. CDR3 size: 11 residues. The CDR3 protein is CSVRGDTEAFF. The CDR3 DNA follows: TGCAGCGTACGGGGGGACACTGAAGCTTTCTTT.

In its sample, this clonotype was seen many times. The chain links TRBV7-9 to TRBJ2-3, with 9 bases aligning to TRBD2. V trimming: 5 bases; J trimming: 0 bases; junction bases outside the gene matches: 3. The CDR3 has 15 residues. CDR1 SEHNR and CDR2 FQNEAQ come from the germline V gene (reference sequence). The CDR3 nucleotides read TGTGCCAGCAGCCGAACTAGCGGGAGCACAGATACGCAGTATTTT. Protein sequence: CASSRTSGSTDTQYF.

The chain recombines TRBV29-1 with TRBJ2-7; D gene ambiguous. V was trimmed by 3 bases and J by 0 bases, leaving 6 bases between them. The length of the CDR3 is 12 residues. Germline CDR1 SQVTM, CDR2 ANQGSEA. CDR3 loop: CSVEGFSYEQYF. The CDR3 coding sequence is TGCAGCGTTGAGGGGTTCTCCTACGAGCAGTACTTC.

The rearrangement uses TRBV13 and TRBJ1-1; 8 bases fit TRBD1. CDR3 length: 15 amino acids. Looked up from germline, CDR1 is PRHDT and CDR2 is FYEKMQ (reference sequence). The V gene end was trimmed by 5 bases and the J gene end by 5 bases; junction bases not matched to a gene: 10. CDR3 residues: CASSPTGQGGTEAFF. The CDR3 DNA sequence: TGTGCCAGCAGCCCCACCGGACAGGGTGGAACTGAAGCTTTCTTT.

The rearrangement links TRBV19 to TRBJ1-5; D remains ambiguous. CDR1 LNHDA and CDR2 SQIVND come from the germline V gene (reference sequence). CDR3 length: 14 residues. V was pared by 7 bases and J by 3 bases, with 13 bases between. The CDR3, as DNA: TGTGCCAGTAATGTGGGGATCGACAATCAGCCCCAGCATTTT. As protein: CASNVGIDNQPQHF.

CDR3 loop: CAGTPGLAVQETQYF. In nucleotides, the CDR3 is TGTGCCGGCACCCCGGGACTAGCGGTCCAAGAGACCCAGTACTTC. The chain links TRBV2 to TRBJ2-5; 11 nucleotides match TRBD2. With V trimmed by 11 bases and J by 1 base, 9 bases remained unmatched. Germline V gene lookup returns CDR1 SNHLY and CDR2 FYNNEI. The CDR3 totals 15 residues.

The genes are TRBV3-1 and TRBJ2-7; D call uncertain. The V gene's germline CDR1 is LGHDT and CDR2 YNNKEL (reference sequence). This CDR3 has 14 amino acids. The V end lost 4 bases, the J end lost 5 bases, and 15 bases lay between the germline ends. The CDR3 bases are TGTGCCAGCAGCCCACCGGACCCCCCTGACGAGCAGTACTTC. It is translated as CASSPPDPPDEQYF.

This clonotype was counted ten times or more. CDR3 protein: CSVGARDSYEQYF. The CDR3 DNA reads TGCAGCGTTGGGGCAAGGGACTCCTACGAGCAGTACTTC. The V call is TRBV29-1, the J call TRBJ2-7; no clear D gene. The germline gives CDR1 SQVTM, CDR2 ANQGSEA. V lost 4 bases and J 0 bases, leaving 10 bases between the germline ends. This CDR3 contains 13 residues.

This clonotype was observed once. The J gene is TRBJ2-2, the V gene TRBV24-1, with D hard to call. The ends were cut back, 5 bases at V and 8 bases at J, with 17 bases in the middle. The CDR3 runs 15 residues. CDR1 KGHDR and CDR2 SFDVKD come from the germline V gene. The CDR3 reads CATSVQSVSGGELFF. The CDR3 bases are TGTGCCACCAGTGTCCAAAGCGTATCCGGTGGGGAGCTGTTTTTT.

This CDR3 is CASSQGSAMNTEAFF. The CDR3 DNA sequence: TGCGCCAGCAGCCAAGGTTCAGCGATGAACACTGAAGCTTTCTTT. V and J are TRBV4-3 and TRBJ1-1; D is ambiguous. The CDR3 is 15 amino acids. Looked up from germline, CDR1 is LGHNA and CDR2 is YSLEER. V lost 1 base, J lost 0 bases, and 9 bases lay in between.

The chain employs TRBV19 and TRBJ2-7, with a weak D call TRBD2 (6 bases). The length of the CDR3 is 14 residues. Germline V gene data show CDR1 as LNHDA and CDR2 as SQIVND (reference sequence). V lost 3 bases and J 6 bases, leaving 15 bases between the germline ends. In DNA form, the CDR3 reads TGTGCCAGTAGTATTGGCGGAGGGGTGGCCGAGCAGTACTTC. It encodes CASSIGGGVAEQYF.

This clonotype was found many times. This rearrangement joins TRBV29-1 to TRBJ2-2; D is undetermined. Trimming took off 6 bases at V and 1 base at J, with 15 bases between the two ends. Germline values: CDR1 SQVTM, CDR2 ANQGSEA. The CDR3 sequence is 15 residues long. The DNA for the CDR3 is TGCAGCGTCACTGCAGAGACCTGGAACACCGGGGAGCTGTTTTTT. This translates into CSVTAETWNTGELFF.

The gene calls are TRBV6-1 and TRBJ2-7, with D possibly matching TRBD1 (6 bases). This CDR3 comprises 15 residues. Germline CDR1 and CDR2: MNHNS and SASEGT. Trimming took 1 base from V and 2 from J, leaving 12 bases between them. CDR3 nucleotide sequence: TGTGCCAGCAGTGAAGACAGGGCCGGAGCCTACGAGCAGTACTTC. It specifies CASSEDRAGAYEQYF.

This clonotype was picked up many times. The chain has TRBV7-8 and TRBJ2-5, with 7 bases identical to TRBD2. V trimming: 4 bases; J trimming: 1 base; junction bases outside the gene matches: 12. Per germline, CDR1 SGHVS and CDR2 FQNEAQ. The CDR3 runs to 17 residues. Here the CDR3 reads CASSSPGSRGVQETQYF. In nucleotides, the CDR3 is TGTGCCAGCAGCTCCCCGGGGTCTCGGGGGGTCCAAGAGACCCAGTACTTC.

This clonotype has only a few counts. The CDR3 protein is CASSPASGGASYEQYF. CDR3 sequence (DNA): TGTGCCAGCAGTCCCGCTAGCGGGGGGGCTTCCTACGAGCAGTACTTC. The rearrangement uses TRBV7-6 and TRBJ2-7, with 12 bases fitting TRBD2. Trimming cost V 6 bases and J 1 base; bases outside gene matches: 7. CDR3 size: 16 residues. CDR1 and CDR2 from the germline V gene are SGHVS and FNYEAQ.